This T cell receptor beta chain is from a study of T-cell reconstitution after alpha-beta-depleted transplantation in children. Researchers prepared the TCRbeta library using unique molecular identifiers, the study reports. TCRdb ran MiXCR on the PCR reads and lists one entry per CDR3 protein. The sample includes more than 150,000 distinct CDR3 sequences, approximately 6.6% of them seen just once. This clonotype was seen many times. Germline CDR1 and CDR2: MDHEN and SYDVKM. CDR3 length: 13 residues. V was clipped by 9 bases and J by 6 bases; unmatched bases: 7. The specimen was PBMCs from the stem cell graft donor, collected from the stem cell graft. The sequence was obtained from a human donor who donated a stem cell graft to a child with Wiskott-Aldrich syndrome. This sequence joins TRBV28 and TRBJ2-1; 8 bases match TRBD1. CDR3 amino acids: CASRTGFINEQFF. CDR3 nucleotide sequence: TGTGCCAGTCGGACAGGGTTCATCAATGAGCAGTTCTTC.